Listed below are T cell receptor beta chains from one sample, sequenced in a study of lymphopenia after photon versus proton radiotherapy. Produced via immunoSEQ multiplex PCR; TCRdb's table is partial and in-frame only. The sample records about 16,000 clones, approximately 90% being singletons. The material was peripheral blood, obtained from a patient treated with proton-based radiotherapy. These receptors were obtained from a man between 70 and 80 years old with pancreatic cancer. CDR3s include the opening cysteine and the closing phenylalanine or tryptophan. The D gene is left open where the match is weak.

>-|TRBV12-5|TRBJ1-5
CASGVHRDQPQHF
>TRBD2|TRBV7-8|TRBJ2-5
CASSMDSGGTQYF
>-|TRBV20-1|TRBJ2-7
CSGQSSYEQYF
>-|TRBV11-2|TRBJ2-7
CASSSLRRASYEQYF
>-|TRBV21-1|TRBJ1-4
CASSTDSPWDINEKLFF
>-|TRBV9|TRBJ2-6
CASSVEWLGSGANVLTF
>TRBD1|TRBV11-3|TRBJ1-1
CASSHPGQAGRRAEAFF
>TRBD1|TRBV23-1|TRBJ1-4
CASSPGQGNTKLFF
>-|TRBV7-9|TRBJ2-7
CASSSQGYEQYF
>-|TRBV5-1|TRBJ1-6
CASSLNRDANSPLHF
>-|TRBV7-2|TRBJ1-2
CASSLRRGYTF
>TRBD1|TRBV11-3|TRBJ1-1
CASSFTGGVNTEAFF
>-|TRBV9|TRBJ1-5
CASSGGQSNQPQHF
>-|TRBV6-5|TRBJ1-2
CASSYGKGGDYGYTF
>-|TRBV27|TRBJ2-7
CASSYASDFAEQYF
>-|TRBV10-3|TRBJ1-2
CAISGTAGGYTF
>-|TRBV9|TRBJ2-3
CASSVMGSGKDTQYF
>-|TRBV5-1|TRBJ1-1
CASSFQNTEAFF